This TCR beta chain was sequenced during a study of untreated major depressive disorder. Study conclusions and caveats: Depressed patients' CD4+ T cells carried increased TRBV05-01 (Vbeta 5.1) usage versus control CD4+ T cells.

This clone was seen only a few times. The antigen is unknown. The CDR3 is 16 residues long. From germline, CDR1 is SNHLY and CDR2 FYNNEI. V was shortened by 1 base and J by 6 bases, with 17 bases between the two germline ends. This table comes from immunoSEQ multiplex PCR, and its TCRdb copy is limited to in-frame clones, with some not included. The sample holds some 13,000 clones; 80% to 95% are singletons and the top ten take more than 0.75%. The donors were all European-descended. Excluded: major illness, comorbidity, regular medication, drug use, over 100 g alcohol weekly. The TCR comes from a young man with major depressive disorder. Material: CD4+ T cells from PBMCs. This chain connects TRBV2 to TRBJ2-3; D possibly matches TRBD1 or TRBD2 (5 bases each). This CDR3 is CASSEEVLSWGDTQYF. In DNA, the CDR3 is TGTGCCAGCAGTGAAGAGGTCTTGTCTTGGGGGGATACGCAGTATTTT.